This T cell receptor (beta chain) appears in the sequencing data of a study of CD8 T cells in Susac syndrome. Study-wide context: Clinically active disease was present in 5 or 6 of the sequenced Susac syndrome patients. About 8 of these patients were in remission.

RNA, at about 0.45 to 1 ug, was reverse transcribed with random hexamers. With immunoSEQ multiplex PCR, TCR beta CDR3 was amplified across 54 Vbeta and 13 Jbeta. TCRdb itself ran the immunoSEQ multiplex PCR reads through MiXCR, one entry per CDR3 protein. The repertoire includes around 170,000 distinct CDR3 sequences, about 94% of them detected once, and approximately 0.089% sits in the top ten. Trimming left V 6 bases short and J 6 bases short, with 12 bases between. Germline CDR1 reads LGHDT; CDR2 reads YNNKEL (reference sequence). The CDR3 covers 12 residues. The chain couples TRBV3-1 to TRBJ2-7, with D unresolved. The clonotype comes from a human donor with Susac syndrome. Specimen: CD4+ T cells from PBMCs. CDR3 in DNA: TGTGCCAGCAGTGGCGGCTCCAGCGAGCAGTACTTC. It is translated as CASSGGSSEQYF.